These 13 T cell receptor beta chains share one sample of origin, sequenced in a study of OX40 agonist ivuxolimab in advanced cancers. Assay: immunoSEQ multiplex PCR; the TCRdb copy retains only in-frame clones and omits some. Of fewer than 75,000 clones listed, more than 85% are singletons. This sample comprised CD4+ or CD8+ T cells sorted from blood, obtained in a trial of the OX40 agonist ivuxolimab. Receptors were obtained from an adult with an advanced solid tumor such as melanoma, head and neck, liver or kidney cancer.

The CDR3 protein is CASSDTVGASYEQYF. In DNA, the CDR3 is TGTGCCAGCAGTGATACTGTGGGAGCATCCTACGAGCAGTACTTC. The rearrangement uses TRBV2 and TRBJ2-7; D perhaps matches TRBD2 (5 bases). The CDR3 runs 15 residues. The ends were cut back, 3 bases at V and 1 base at J, with 13 bases in the middle. Germline CDR1 is SNHLY and CDR2 is FYNNEI.

The chain has TRBV25-1 and TRBJ2-7; 9 bases line up with TRBD1. Germline V gene data show CDR1 as MGHDK and CDR2 as SYGVNS. The ends lost 3 bases at V and 4 bases at J; junction bases unmatched: 7. The CDR3 runs to 15 residues. The CDR3 DNA sequence: TGTGCCAGCAGTGAGCCGGGACAGGGTCGTTACGAGCAGTACTTC. The encoded protein is CASSEPGQGRYEQYF.

The chain carries TRBV14 and TRBJ1-2, with 11 bases aligning to TRBD1. The CDR3 is 15 residues long. CDR1 SGHDN and CDR2 FVKESK come from the germline V gene. V dropped 4 bases and J dropped 4; count of bases not matched to a gene: 5. Here the CDR3 reads CASSPRTGGGYGYTF. CDR3 nucleotide sequence: TGTGCCAGCAGCCCACGGACAGGGGGCGGCTATGGCTACACCTTC.

This clone was seen just once. This chain connects TRBV19 to TRBJ2-7; 7 nucleotides align to TRBD1. This CDR3 has 18 amino acids. V shed 0 bases, J shed 0 bases, and the junction held 11 bases outside the gene matches. Germline values: CDR1 LNHDA, CDR2 SQIVND (reference sequence). The CDR3 spells CASSIDGQDEEISYEQYF. CDR3 bases: TGTGCCAGTAGTATAGATGGACAGGACGAAGAAATCTCCTACGAGCAGTACTTC.

This clone was found a few times. The chain couples TRBV19 to TRBJ1-6, with TRBD1 as a possible D gene (5 bases). In germline, CDR1 is LNHDA, CDR2 SQIVND (reference sequence). CDR3 size: 14 residues. The V end lost 5 bases, the J end lost 10 bases, and 15 bases lay between the germline ends. DNA of the CDR3: TGTGCCAGTAGTCGACGGGACTTAGGGTCACCCCTCCACTTT. This translates into CASSRRDLGSPLHF.

The chain employs TRBV6-5 and TRBJ1-2, with D perhaps matching TRBD1 (6 bases). The germline V and J ends were trimmed by 0 bases and 6 bases, with 14 bases remaining between them. CDR3 length: 15 residues. CDR1 is MNHEY, CDR2 SVGAGI, per germline. The CDR3 DNA is TGTGCCAGCAGTTACTCTAGGGGGACCATGCATGGCTACACCTTC. Translated, it gives CASSYSRGTMHGYTF.

The sample holds one count of this clone. The V call is TRBV28, the J call TRBJ2-7; 7 bases line up with TRBD2. This CDR3 has 15 amino acids. V shed 7 bases and J 2 bases; nucleotides not matched to a gene: 11. The germline V gene encodes CDR1 MDHEN and CDR2 SYDVKM. The CDR3 DNA reads as TGTGCCAGCACCGAGCCAAGGACTAGAACCTACGAGCAGTACTTC. Translated: CASTEPRTRTYEQYF.

The genes are TRBV7-9 and TRBJ1-2; no firm D call. Germline V gives CDR1 SEHNR, CDR2 FQNEAQ (reference sequence). Trimming took 2 bases from V and 3 from J, leaving 10 bases between them. The CDR3 loop spans 14 amino acids. The CDR3 loop reads CASSLKGVDYGYTF. Here the CDR3 DNA reads TGTGCCAGCAGCTTAAAGGGCGTAGACTATGGCTACACCTTC.

The V call is TRBV18, the J call TRBJ2-4; tentatively, D is TRBD2 (5 bases). The CDR3 is 14 residues long. V was shortened by 2 bases and J by 2 bases, with 7 bases between the two germline ends. Germline loops: CDR1 KGHSH, CDR2 LQKENI. The CDR3 nucleotides read TGTGCCAGCTCACCAGAGGGAACCAAAAACATTCAGTACTTC. Translating it yields CASSPEGTKNIQYF.

The chain employs TRBV11-3 and TRBJ2-1; TRBD1 might be the D (5 bases). The CDR3 spans 16 residues. CDR1 and CDR2 from the germline V gene are SGHNT and YENEEA. V was trimmed by 1 base and J by 8 bases, leaving 18 bases between them. CDR3 in amino acids: CASSLGVAGLIYEQFF. The CDR3 DNA reads TGTGCCAGCAGCTTAGGGGTGGCAGGGTTAATCTATGAGCAGTTCTTC. The full variable domain, rest sourced from reference TRBV11-3 and TRBJ2-1, is EAGVVQSPRYKIIEKKQPVAFWCNPISGHNTLYWYLQNLGQGPELLIRYENEEAVDDSQLPKDRFSAERLKGVDSTLKIQPAELGDSAVYLCASSLGVAGLIYEQFFGPGTRLTVL.

The gene calls are TRBV28 and TRBJ1-2; 7 nucleotides match TRBD1. Germline lookup yields CDR1 MDHEN and CDR2 SYDVKM. Trimming at V came to 4 bases and at J to 2 bases, leaving 4 bases not matched to a gene. The CDR3 totals 14 residues. The CDR3 reads CASSSPGQNYGYTF. The CDR3, as DNA: TGTGCCAGCAGTTCCCCGGGACAGAACTATGGCTACACCTTC.

The CDR3 nucleotides read TGTGCCAGCAAGCCCGGGACAGGGAGAACCTACGAGCAGTACTTC. This translates into CASKPGTGRTYEQYF. The chain recombines TRBV6-5 with TRBJ2-7, with TRBD1 matching 9 bases. The V gene's germline CDR1 is MNHEY and CDR2 SVGAGI. The length of the CDR3 is 15 residues. With 7 bases clipped from V and 2 bases from J, the junction kept 9 bases outside the gene matches.

The chain carries TRBV29-1 and TRBJ2-3, with a weak D call TRBD2 (5 bases). Germline CDR1 reads SQVTM; CDR2 reads ANQGSEA. Trimming took 6 bases from V and 2 from J, leaving 27 bases between them. The CDR3 is 18 residues long. The CDR3 loop is CSVDGPPRGSHHTDTQYF. For the CDR3, the DNA is TGCAGCGTCGATGGGCCCCCCAGAGGGAGCCATCACACAGATACGCAGTATTTT.